The rows below give T cell receptor beta chains drawn from one sample of a study of regulatory T cells in long-lasting Graves disease. TCRdb re-called the multiplex PCR reads through MiXCR, storing one row per CDR3 protein. The sample has hundreds of thousands of distinct CDR3 sequences, roughly a fifth seen once. Material: peripheral blood mononuclear cells (PBMCs), obtained when the disease was refractory, from a patient treated with antithyroid drugs. The receptors stem from a female donor with Graves disease. The CDR3 runs from the conserved cysteine through the conserved F or W. The D gene is left open where the match is weak. Expanded clones get a size class; other rows say once, few or many, or leave the size out.

j_call v_call d_call clone_size cdr3_aa cdr3_nt
TRBJ2-3 TRBV10-3 - once CAISDRGNPDTQYF TGTGCCATCAGTGACCGTGGGAACCCTGATACGCAGTATTTT
TRBJ2-7 TRBV29-1 TRBD2 few CSVEDFTGGAYEQYF TGCAGCGTTGAAGATTTCACGGGAGGGGCCTACGAGCAGTACTTC
TRBJ2-2 TRBV27 TRBD2 - CASSSWTSGRARDTGELFF TGTGCCAGCAGTTCCTGGACTAGCGGGAGGGCGAGGGACACCGGGGAGCTGTTTTTT
TRBJ2-5 TRBV28 TRBD2 many CASSLSLGRARETQYF TGTGCCAGCAGTTTATCCCTCGGGAGGGCCCGCGAGACCCAGTACTTC
TRBJ2-7 TRBV20-1 - - CSAMNTPTEQYF TGCAGTGCTATGAACACCCCCACCGAGCAGTACTTC
TRBJ2-7 TRBV15 - many CATSTSGTGTPVYEQYF TGTGCCACCAGCACTTCAGGAACCGGGACCCCAGTTTACGAGCAGTACTTC
TRBJ2-5 TRBV20-1 TRBD2 few CSARPVWGGEETQYF TGCAGTGCTAGACCTGTTTGGGGAGGGGAAGAGACCCAGTACTTC
TRBJ1-5 TRBV28 - many CASSLSPYSNQPQHF TGTGCCAGCAGTTTATCGCCGTATAGCAATCAGCCCCAGCATTTT
TRBJ2-1 TRBV2 TRBD2 many CASSRPGLGSEQFF TGTGCCAGCTCGCGTCCGGGACTAGGGAGTGAGCAGTTCTTC
TRBJ2-2 TRBV5-5 TRBD1 - CASSSTTGHTGELFF TGTGCCAGCAGCTCCACGACAGGGCACACCGGGGAGCTGTTTTTT
TRBJ1-5 TRBV10-1 TRBD1 few CASSQHPTGENQPQHF TGCGCCAGCAGCCAGCACCCCACAGGGGAGAACCAGCCCCAGCATTTT
TRBJ1-2 TRBV2 - many CASYKGFGYTF TGTGCCAGCTATAAGGGGTTTGGCTACACCTTC
TRBJ1-5 TRBV27 - few CASKLTGLSGNQPQHF TGTGCCAGCAAACTAACAGGGTTGTCGGGCAATCAGCCCCAGCATTTT
TRBJ1-1 TRBV30 - - CAWSETSMNTEAFF TGTGCCTGGAGTGAAACAAGCATGAACACTGAAGCTTTCTTT
TRBJ1-1 TRBV4-2 TRBD1 - CASSLQQGLDTEAFF TGTGCCAGCAGCCTACAACAGGGGCTGGACACTGAAGCTTTCTTT
TRBJ1-4 TRBV2 TRBD1 many CASSEIGTGGALFF TGTGCCAGCAGTGAAATTGGGACAGGGGGCGCTCTGTTTTTT
TRBJ2-5 TRBV11-3 - - CASSQGFGKETQYF TGTGCCAGCAGCCAGGGGTTCGGAAAAGAGACCCAGTACTTC
TRBJ2-3 TRBV27 TRBD2 - CASSLSATGTSGRADTQYF TGTGCCAGCAGTTTATCGGCGACTGGGACTAGCGGGAGGGCAGATACGCAGTATTTT
TRBJ2-4 TRBV5-4 - - CASRPWGADLNAKNIQYF TGTGCCAGCAGACCATGGGGGGCGGATTTGAATGCCAAAAACATTCAGTACTTC
TRBJ2-2 TRBV2 - many CASRVGGELFF TGTGCCAGCAGGGTGGGCGGGGAGCTGTTTTTT
TRBJ2-5 TRBV12-3/TRBV12-4 TRBD1 many CASRDRDSFQETQYF TGTGCCAGCAGGGACCGGGACAGCTTCCAAGAGACCCAGTACTTC
TRBJ1-2 TRBV9 TRBD1 - CASGGQGARGYTF TGTGCCAGCGGGGGACAGGGGGCGCGTGGCTACACCTTC
TRBJ2-7 TRBV5-1 TRBD1 many CASSLAGTVSYEQYF TGCGCCAGCAGCTTGGCCGGGACAGTCTCCTACGAGCAGTACTTC
TRBJ1-4 TRBV5-5 - once CASSFRLGFNEKLFF TGTGCCAGCAGCTTCCGCTTAGGGTTTAATGAAAAACTGTTTTTT
TRBJ1-1 TRBV12-3/TRBV12-4 - many CASSLDAIEGLAEAFF TGTGCCAGCAGTTTAGATGCCATAGAGGGCCTTGCTGAAGCTTTCTTT
TRBJ2-7 TRBV28 TRBD1 many CASRDRVFQQYF TGTGCCAGTAGAGACAGGGTGTTCCAGCAGTACTTC
TRBJ1-2 TRBV19 TRBD1 few CASSRQGPDGYTF TGTGCCAGTAGTCGACAGGGTCCGGATGGCTACACCTTC
TRBJ1-1 TRBV12-3/TRBV12-4 - many CASSYSLNTEAFF TGTGCCAGCAGTTATTCTTTGAACACTGAAGCTTTCTTT
TRBJ2-7 TRBV28 TRBD2 many CASSLTSGSERTPYEQYF TGTGCCAGCAGTTTGACTAGCGGGAGCGAACGTACCCCCTACGAGCAGTACTTC
TRBJ2-7 TRBV28 - many CASGLGGGIRGQYF TGTGCCAGCGGCCTAGGAGGGGGGATACGAGGGCAGTACTTC
TRBJ2-7 TRBV20-1 TRBD1 few CSARDAGQGTYEQYF TGCAGTGCTAGAGATGCGGGACAGGGAACCTACGAGCAGTACTTC
TRBJ2-5 TRBV28 - many CASSLSGPQETQYF TGTGCCAGCAGTTTATCGGGGCCTCAAGAGACCCAGTACTTC
TRBJ2-4 TRBV20-1 - few CSAMTEGPKNIQYF TGCAGTGCTATGACAGAAGGGCCCAAAAACATTCAGTACTTC
TRBJ1-4 TRBV6-1 - many CASQGGEGSPLGEKLFF TGTGCCAGCCAAGGGGGTGAGGGTTCGCCACTAGGTGAAAAACTGTTTTTT
TRBJ2-2 TRBV15 - many CATVRNGELFF TGTGCCACCGTCCGAAACGGGGAGCTGTTTTTT
TRBJ2-1 TRBV2 TRBD1 many CASNMGQPYNEQFF TGTGCCAGCAATATGGGACAGCCTTACAATGAGCAGTTCTTC
TRBJ2-7 TRBV2 - many CASTPTQSSYEQYF TGTGCCAGCACTCCGACTCAGAGCTCCTACGAGCAGTACTTC
TRBJ2-7 TRBV5-6 - - CASSSWGTGAYEQYF TGTGCCAGCAGCTCTTGGGGAACAGGAGCCTACGAGCAGTACTTC
TRBJ1-1 TRBV2 - many CASRGGFEAFF TGTGCCAGCAGGGGGGGGTTTGAAGCTTTCTTT
TRBJ2-3 TRBV28 - few CASSLNTGGTDTQYF TGTGCCAGCAGTTTAAATACGGGGGGCACAGATACGCAGTATTTT
TRBJ2-3 TRBV10-2 - - CASSDGEVPTDTQYF TGCGCCAGCAGTGACGGCGAGGTCCCCACAGATACGCAGTATTTT
TRBJ1-2 TRBV6-5 - many CASSYSGSALGYGYTF TGTGCCAGCAGTTACTCAGGCTCAGCCCTCGGCTATGGCTACACCTTC
TRBJ2-7 TRBV28 TRBD2 - CASSLWTSGNNEQYF TGTGCCAGCAGTTTGTGGACTAGCGGGAACAACGAGCAGTACTTC
TRBJ2-7 TRBV19 - few CASSTGLNPTEQYF TGTGCCAGTAGTACGGGCCTCAACCCTACCGAGCAGTACTTC
TRBJ1-2 TRBV20-1 - many CSAVGHGYGYTF TGCAGTGCCGTGGGACACGGCTATGGCTACACCTTC
TRBJ2-7 TRBV28 TRBD1 many CASSDTGTGYEQYF TGTGCCAGCAGTGATACCGGGACAGGGTACGAGCAGTACTTC
TRBJ1-1 TRBV20-1 - - CSATSPPGMNTEAFF TGCAGTGCTACCTCCCCCCCAGGGATGAACACTGAAGCTTTCTTT
TRBJ1-5 TRBV20-1 - few CSAPSGQYSNQPQHF TGCAGTGCCCCAAGCGGTCAGTATAGCAATCAGCCCCAGCATTTT
TRBJ1-1 TRBV30 - few CAWTPGAMRDSAFF TGTGCCTGGACCCCGGGGGCCATGAGGGATTCGGCTTTCTTT
TRBJ2-2 TRBV24-1 TRBD1 - CATSGLDRDTGELFF TGTGCCACCAGTGGCCTCGACAGGGACACCGGGGAGCTGTTTTTT